This section outlines one T cell receptor beta chain sequence together with its context. Its antigen is unidentified. This specimen comes from a study of T cells in localized non-small cell lung cancer. Study-wide points: In adjacent lung appeared a median about 58 of the top 100 tumor clones.

This table comes from immunoSEQ multiplex PCR, and its TCRdb copy is limited to in-frame clones, with some not included. The sample has 15,000 to 20,000 clones; 75% to 85% are singletons. Germline V lookup: CDR1 SGHTA, CDR2 FQGNSA. V was trimmed by 4 bases and J by 2 bases, leaving 10 bases between them. The CDR3 length is 14 residues. This clonotype originated in a man aged 35 to 70 with stage I lung adenocarcinoma. The chain couples TRBV7-2 to TRBJ2-3; no reliable D call. The material was peripheral blood, obtained before any cancer treatment. CDR3 nucleotide sequence: TGTGCCAGCAGCTCCCACGGATCCACAGATACGCAGTATTTT. It yields the protein CASSSHGSTDTQYF.